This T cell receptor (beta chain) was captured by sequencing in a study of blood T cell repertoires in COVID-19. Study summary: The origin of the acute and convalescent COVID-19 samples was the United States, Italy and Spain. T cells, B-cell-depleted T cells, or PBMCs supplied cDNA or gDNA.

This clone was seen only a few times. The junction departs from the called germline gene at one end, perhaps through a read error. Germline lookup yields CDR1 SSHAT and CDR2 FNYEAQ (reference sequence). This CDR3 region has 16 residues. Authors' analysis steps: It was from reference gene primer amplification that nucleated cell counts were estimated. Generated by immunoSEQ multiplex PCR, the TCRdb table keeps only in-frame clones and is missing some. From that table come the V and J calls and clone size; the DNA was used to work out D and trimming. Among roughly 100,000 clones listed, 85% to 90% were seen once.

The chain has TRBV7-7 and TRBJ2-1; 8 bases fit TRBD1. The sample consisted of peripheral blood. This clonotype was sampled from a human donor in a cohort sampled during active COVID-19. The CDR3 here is CASSPTVQGGYNEQFF. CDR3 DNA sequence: TGTGCTAGCAGTCCAACGGTACAGGGGGGCTACAATGAGCAGTTCTTC.